Below, 16 T cell receptor beta chains from the same sample are listed, as sequenced in a study of CD8 T cells in ankylosing spondylitis. MiXCR, applied by TCRdb to the 5' RACE reads, yields one record per CDR3 protein. This sample yields 150,000 to 250,000 distinct CDR3 sequences, of which roughly 12% are seen a single time; about 17% belongs to the top ten. Sequencing was done on a sample of blood, either unsorted or a sorted T cell fraction (not recorded which). The receptors come from a male donor with ankylosing spondylitis or in good health (not recorded which).

This clonotype was seen more than once but under ten times. The chain recombines TRBV7-9 with TRBJ2-3; 8 bases align to TRBD2. From germline, CDR1 is SEHNR and CDR2 FQNEAQ (reference sequence). The trim removed 8 bases at V and 0 bases at J, leaving 10 bases unmatched. This CDR3 spans 16 amino acids. CDR3 bases: TGTGCCAGCCGCTACCTGCGGGGGGCGAGCACAGATACGCAGTATTTT. Translation: CASRYLRGASTDTQYF.

The chain combines TRBV7-6 with TRBJ2-2; D remains ambiguous. The germline CDR1 and CDR2 sequences are SGHVS and FNYEAQ. The germline V and J ends were trimmed by 1 base and 4 bases, with 7 bases remaining between them. This CDR3 spans 14 amino acids. CDR3 loop: CASSLEVGTGELFF. The CDR3 region has the DNA TGTGCCAGCAGCTTAGAGGTTGGCACCGGGGAGCTGTTTTTT.

This clonotype was found many times. The gene calls are TRBV20-1 and TRBJ1-2, with 7 bases aligning to TRBD1. Germline values: CDR1 DFQATT, CDR2 SNEGSKA (reference sequence). The CDR3 totals 14 residues. Losses at the gene ends were 1 base for V and 4 bases for J; bases not matched to a gene: 6. The CDR3 loop reads CSARGQGVSYGYTF. CDR3 sequence (DNA): TGCAGTGCTAGAGGGCAGGGGGTGAGCTATGGCTACACCTTC.

The chain carries TRBV6-5 and TRBJ1-1, with 7 bases that match TRBD1. V shed 4 bases, J shed 1 base, and the junction held 6 bases outside the gene matches. Germline V gene data show CDR1 as MNHEY and CDR2 as SVGAGI. The CDR3 spans 15 residues. The CDR3 loop is CASSSPGQRNTEAFF. In nucleotides, the CDR3 is TGTGCCAGCAGTTCACCGGGACAGAGGAACACTGAAGCTTTCTTT.

This chain connects TRBV11-2 to TRBJ1-4, with D possibly matching TRBD1 (5 bases). The germline V gene encodes CDR1 SGHAT and CDR2 FQNNGV. This CDR3 has 15 residues. V shed 5 bases and J shed 8 bases, with 18 bases lying between them. The CDR3 is CASSTGWGFSEKLFF. For the CDR3, the DNA is TGTGCCAGCAGCACCGGTTGGGGGTTTAGCGAAAAACTGTTTTTT.

This clonotype was seen a few times. V gene TRBV7-9 combines with J gene TRBJ1-3, with TRBD1 identical over 8 bases. Trimming cost V 3 bases and J 0 bases; bases outside gene matches: 4. This CDR3 contains 16 residues. The germline gives CDR1 SEHNR, CDR2 FQNEAQ (reference sequence). The CDR3 region is CASSFGTGGSGNTIYF. In DNA, the CDR3 is TGTGCCAGCAGCTTTGGGACAGGCGGCTCTGGAAACACCATATATTTT.

This clonotype was seen more than once but under ten times. V gene TRBV5-4 combines with J gene TRBJ2-3, with D unclear. Germline CDR1 reads SGHNT; CDR2 reads YYREEE (reference sequence). Trimming took 0 bases from V and 6 from J, leaving 2 bases between them. The CDR3 covers 11 residues. The DNA for the CDR3 is TGTGCCAGCAGCTTGGATGATACGCAGTATTTT. Its translation: CASSLDDTQYF.

The rearrangement links TRBV27 to TRBJ2-7; D gene uncertain. Trimming took off 5 bases at V and 2 bases at J, with 16 bases between the two ends. Germline lookup yields CDR1 MNHEY and CDR2 SMNVEV (reference sequence). This CDR3 spans 15 amino acids. The CDR3 region has the DNA TGTGCCAGCAGTCCCCTTTCCCCGTTCCCCTACGAGCAGTACTTC. This translates into CASSPLSPFPYEQYF.

This clonotype came up a few times. This chain connects TRBV7-8 to TRBJ2-1; D might be TRBD2 (5 bases). This CDR3 region has 15 residues. Trimming shortened V by 1 base and J by 1 base, and 8 bases separated the two germline ends. Per germline, CDR1 SGHVS and CDR2 FQNEAQ. In DNA, the CDR3 is TGTGCCAGCAGCTTAGAAAGAGGGTCCTACAATGAGCAGTTCTTC. Protein product: CASSLERGSYNEQFF.

The V call is TRBV30, the J call TRBJ2-7, with 10 nucleotides matching TRBD1. Looked up from germline, CDR1 is GTSNPN and CDR2 is SVGIG (reference sequence). The trim removed 2 bases at V and 3 bases at J, leaving 4 bases unmatched. This CDR3 is built from 14 residues. CDR3 protein: CAWSHGQGVYEQYF. CDR3 nucleotide sequence: TGTGCCTGGAGTCACGGACAGGGGGTCTACGAGCAGTACTTC.

This clonotype appeared many times. The CDR3 protein is CSVDGDTPSSYNEQFF. The DNA for the CDR3 is TGCAGCGTTGATGGGGACACCCCGAGCTCCTACAATGAGCAGTTCTTC. V is TRBV29-1 and J is TRBJ2-1; D might be TRBD1 (6 bases). Germline V lookup: CDR1 SQVTM, CDR2 ANQGSEA. Trimming took 3 bases from V and 0 from J, leaving 15 bases between them. CDR3 length: 16 residues.

This clonotype was picked up a small number of times. This chain connects TRBV11-1 to TRBJ2-1, with 13 bases that match TRBD2. The CDR3 runs 19 residues. The ends lost 1 base at V and 1 base at J; junction bases unmatched: 7. CDR1 is SGHAT and CDR2 is FQDESV in the germline V gene (reference sequence). The CDR3 loop is CASSLDPTSGGSSYNEQFF. The CDR3 coding sequence is TGTGCCAGCAGCTTAGACCCGACTAGCGGGGGGTCTTCCTACAATGAGCAGTTCTTC.

This chain connects TRBV29-1 to TRBJ2-3; D tentatively reads TRBD1 or TRBD2 (7 bases each). The CDR3 extends over 15 amino acids. The germline gives CDR1 SQVTM, CDR2 ANQGSEA. The germline V and J ends were trimmed by 6 bases and 2 bases, with 18 bases remaining between them. The CDR3 DNA is TGCAGCGTCGACGACAGGGACTATTTCACAGATACGCAGTATTTT. Translation gives CSVDDRDYFTDTQYF.

This clonotype was observed many times. CDR3 loop: CASNAGGHGTGELFF. DNA for the CDR3: TGCGCCAGCAATGCGGGGGGGCATGGCACCGGGGAGCTGTTTTTT. The J gene is TRBJ2-2, the V gene TRBV10-2; TRBD2 aligns across 9 bases. The junction had 7 bases not matched to a gene; V was cut back by 7 bases and J by 4 bases. The CDR3 contains 15 residues. Germline V gives CDR1 WSHSY, CDR2 SAAADI.

This clonotype came up a few times. V and J are TRBV7-9 and TRBJ2-7; D is unresolved. Per the germline V gene, CDR1 is SEHNR and CDR2 is FQNEAQ (reference sequence). V gave up 1 base and J gave up 4 bases, with 8 bases separating them. There are 13 residues in the CDR3. The CDR3 loop is CASSLDPVYEQYF. The DNA of the CDR3 is TGTGCCAGCAGCTTAGACCCGGTGTACGAGCAGTACTTC.

This rearrangement joins TRBV7-9 to TRBJ1-1; D perhaps matches TRBD1 (6 bases). This CDR3 comprises 13 residues. Trimming took off 1 base at V and 6 bases at J, with 9 bases between the two ends. Looked up from germline, CDR1 is SEHNR and CDR2 is FQNEAQ (reference sequence). CDR3 DNA: TGTGCCAGCAGCTTAGACAGGGCGGCTGAAGCTTTCTTT. It specifies CASSLDRAAEAFF.